This T cell receptor (beta chain) is drawn from a study of T cell responses to AZD1222 COVID-19 vaccine. Germline CDR1 is KGHSH and CDR2 is LQKENI. After removal of 2 bases from V and 0 bases from J, the junction contained 4 bases not matched to a gene. The CDR3 sequence is 17 residues long. Comments on this clone: The target antigen is unknown.

Study-wide points: Dominant at 160-218 and 743-854, vaccine-associated CD4 TCRs also spanned spike. AZD1222 recipients seropositive at baseline numbered only six. Clonal diversity was possibly underestimated, and white British individuals and females predominated among donors. Unmutated regions of variants are reportedly targeted by nearly half of spike-specific TCRs.

The repertoire was sequenced with immunoSEQ multiplex PCR; TCRdb's copy has only in-frame clones and lacks some. The sample has some 150,000 clones; 86% are singletons. This TCR derives from an adult in good health. Sample: peripheral blood, taken on day 0 of MenACWY control vaccination. This sequence joins TRBV18 and TRBJ2-6; 7 nucleotides align to TRBD1. The CDR3 sequence is CASSPTGTASGANVLTF. In nucleotides, the CDR3 is TGTGCCAGCTCACCAACCGGGACAGCCTCTGGGGCCAACGTCCTGACTTTC.